This TCR beta chain was sequenced in a study of blood T cell repertoires in COVID-19. Turning to the study itself: Researchers got acute and convalescent COVID-19 samples from the United States, Italy and Spain.

Assay: immunoSEQ multiplex PCR; the TCRdb copy retains only in-frame clones and omits some. In the table there are 200,000 to 250,000 clones, about 85% of which are singletons. The V gene's germline CDR1 is MGHRA and CDR2 YSYEKL. The CDR3 length is 18 residues. With V trimmed by 1 base and J by 1 base, 10 bases remained unmatched. The chain employs TRBV4-1 and TRBJ1-5, with 7 positions matching TRBD1. Specimen: peripheral blood. The sequence came from a woman aged 18-29 years who had recovered from COVID-19. CDR3 protein: CASSQVAGGPVSNQPQHF. The CDR3 nucleotides read TGCGCCAGCAGCCAAGTGGCAGGGGGTCCGGTGAGCAATCAGCCCCAGCATTTT.